This T cell receptor beta chain was observed in a study of CXCR3-negative and CXCR3-positive naive CD8 T cells (dated 2019 in TCRdb). For the wider study: In total, 130 million to 150 million TRB reads were obtained, or roughly 1.5 +/- 0.3 million reads per library. The diversity and physicochemical repertoire analyses included 11 donors pooled from two independent experiments. For the TRBV-TRBJ cluster analysis, the naive subsets came from 5 or 6 donors, while the memory cells came from 3 donors.

Each CD8+ T cell subset was flow-sorted in triplicate, and 300,000 or so cells per subset were placed directly into RLT lysis buffer. To exclude memory contaminants, naive CD8+ T cells were stringently defined as CD45RO-CCR7+CD27+CD95-. Peripheral blood mononuclear cells were isolated from buffy coats by standard density gradient centrifugation. Naive CXCR3-negative and CXCR3-positive CD8+ T cells were flow-sorted on a FACSAria III. Total RNA was extracted from sorted cells with an RNeasy Mini Kit. The paper's findings and limits, for the study overall: Because surface CD5, which has been linked to self-reactivity in mice, was comparable between naive subsets, TCR interaction strength was also inferred from TRB CDR3 physicochemical properties. Compared with CXCR3-negative naive cells, CXCR3-positive naive cells had TRB CDR3s with higher hydrophobicity (lower Kidera factor 4), lower energy, and higher strength and volume indices. Comparably high repertoire diversity was found in both naive subsets, whereas much lower repertoire diversity was found in memory CD8+ T cells. TRBV-TRBJ usage was similar between naive CXCR3-negative and CXCR3-positive cells from the same donor, while memory cells showed distinct patterns. Because CXCR3 expression was partially decreased after cryopreservation, freshly isolated PBMCs were used for most assays.

From the cysteine through the phenylalanine, the CDR3 covers 16 amino acids. The record lacks a DNA sequence. The germline V gene provides CDR1 SGDLS and CDR2 YYNGEE. Concerning this clonotype itself: The clone's antigen remains unknown.

Data came from a NextSeq 550. The Human TCR Profiling Kit (MiLaboratory) was used to make UMI-labeled 5' RACE TRB cDNA libraries. The full amount of extracted RNA was used for cDNA synthesis, and the full amount of resulting cDNA was used for PCR amplification. The libraries were made side by side, with each library going through the same number of PCR cycles. The original pipeline was this. About 50,000 +/- 9,200 unique UMI-labeled TRB cDNA molecules per library were extracted with MIGEC and MiXCR, with at least two reads per UMI required. On average, each library contained about 40,000 +/- 10,000 functional in-frame TRB CDR3 nucleotide clonotypes without stop codons. Diversity metrics, including normalized Shannon-Wiener and Chao1, were computed in VDJtools after downsampling to 5000 UMI-labeled TRB molecules per sample. Clonotype-size-weighted physicochemical properties of the central five CDR3 residues (interaction energy, strength, volume and Kidera factor 4) were computed in VDJtools. TCRdb reprocessed the reads and assigns one entry to each CDR3 protein sequence, leaving out DNA. TCRdb, not the original authors, processed these V and J calls. The sample's own table lists tens of thousands of distinct CDR3 sequences. The top ten clones comprise roughly 0.64% of the sample.

The rearrangement joined TRBV9 to TRBJ2-3; checking the TCRdb D call of TRBD1 is not possible without DNA. The source of this sequence is a human donor in good health. Some clones in this sample may be carry-over from other donors' samples. The sample was naive CXCR3+ CD8+ T cells from blood. What the cell subset or site label conveys for this sample: CD45RO-CCR7+CD27+CD95- naive CD8+ T cells expressing CXCR3 (TNR3+). The CDR3 protein is CASSGVGQDGTDTQYF. Where the CDR3 stops, the reference TRBV9 and TRBJ2-3 genes take over; the full variable domain is DSGVTQTPKHLITATGQRVTLRCSPRSGDLSVYWYQQSLDQGLQFLIQYYNGEERAKGNILERFSAQQFPDLHSELNLSSLELGDSALYFCASSGVGQDGTDTQYFGPGTRLTVL.